These 9 T cell receptor beta chains came from one sample sequenced in a study of cytomegalovirus exposure and HLA in healthy donors. PCR involved 60 Vbeta and 13 Jbeta primers. Method: immunoSEQ multiplex PCR; TCRdb's copy keeps in-frame clones and lacks some. The repertoire holds about 150,000 clones, roughly 82% seen once, with about 6.5% in the top ten. The source material was PBMCs. These receptors originate from a man aged 25 to 45 in good health and CMV-seronegative.

The chain links TRBV2 to TRBJ2-4, with no clear D. This CDR3 has 13 amino acids. V was shortened by 8 bases and J by 8 bases, with 16 bases between the two germline ends. Per the germline V gene, CDR1 is SNHLY and CDR2 is FYNNEI. CDR3 residues: CASVFDEADIQYF. Written as DNA, the CDR3 is TGTGCCAGCGTCTTCGATGAGGCAGACATTCAGTACTTC.

The chain combines TRBV29-1 with TRBJ2-4; 9 bases map to TRBD2. Germline V CDR1 and CDR2: SQVTM, ANQGSEA. This CDR3 has 14 residues. Trimming removed 3 bases from V and 9 bases from J; junction bases left unmatched: 9. CDR3 nucleotides: TGCAGCGTTGAGGGGGGCGGGGGGGCCGGCATTCAGTACTTC. It yields the protein CSVEGGGGAGIQYF.

The chain uses TRBV5-1 and TRBJ2-1; a weak D match, TRBD1 (6 bases). The CDR3 spans 15 residues. V lost 6 bases and J lost 1, with 14 bases in between. Germline CDR1 and CDR2: SGHRS and YFSETQ. CDR3 region: CASTESRGSYNEQFF. The CDR3 nucleotides are TGCGCCAGCACCGAATCGAGGGGGTCCTACAATGAGCAGTTCTTC.

This clone was observed a handful of times. The rearrangement uses TRBV12-5 and TRBJ2-2; TRBD2 matches at 8 bases. With 6 bases clipped from V and 7 bases from J, the junction kept 7 bases outside the gene matches. This CDR3 comprises 14 residues. The V gene's germline CDR1 is LGHNT and CDR2 FRNRAP. CDR3 region: CASGTGGLSGELFF. CDR3 DNA sequence: TGTGCTAGTGGAACGGGAGGGCTCAGCGGGGAGCTGTTTTTT.

The chain uses TRBV5-1 and TRBJ1-1, with 10 nucleotides matching TRBD1. The CDR3 consists of 15 residues. In germline, CDR1 is SGHRS, CDR2 YFSETQ. The V segment lost 3 bases and the J segment 2 bases; nucleotides outside the gene matches: 4. The CDR3 sequence is CASSSGQGFNTEAFF. The CDR3 region has the DNA TGCGCCAGCAGCTCGGGACAGGGGTTTAACACTGAAGCTTTCTTT.

The J gene is TRBJ1-2, the V gene TRBV27; tentatively, D is TRBD1 (5 bases). This CDR3 spans 14 amino acids. V was clipped by 5 bases and J by 6 bases, with 16 bases between them. Per the germline V gene, CDR1 is MNHEY and CDR2 is SMNVEV (reference sequence). The CDR3, as DNA: TGTGCCAGCAGTCCTAGGACAAGCCGCGATGGCTACACCTTC. Encoded protein: CASSPRTSRDGYTF.

The V and J genes are TRBV6-5 and TRBJ1-3; D may be TRBD1 (5 bases). The ends were cut back, 4 bases at V and 8 bases at J, with 15 bases in the middle. There are 14 residues in the CDR3. Looked up from germline, CDR1 is MNHEY and CDR2 is SVGAGI. The CDR3 DNA follows: TGTGCCAGCAGTTTACAGGATCAATCTGACACCATATATTTT. Residues: CASSLQDQSDTIYF.

The chain recombines TRBV27 with TRBJ1-3, with TRBD1 matching over 7 bases. V gave up 2 bases and J gave up 2 bases; unmatched junction bases: 9. Per germline, CDR1 MNHEY and CDR2 SMNVEV (reference sequence). The length of the CDR3 is 17 residues. The CDR3 reads CASSLRVRGRTGNTIYF. For the CDR3, the DNA is TGTGCCAGCAGTTTACGTGTAAGGGGGCGAACTGGAAACACCATATATTTT.

The chain combines TRBV4-2 with TRBJ2-2, with unresolved D. CDR1 LGHNA and CDR2 YNFKEQ come from the germline V gene. This CDR3 comprises 13 residues. Trimming removed 0 bases from V and 5 bases from J, with 4 bases in between. CDR3 sequence reads: CASSQDRTGELFF. In DNA, the CDR3 is TGTGCCAGCAGCCAAGATCGGACCGGGGAGCTGTTTTTT.